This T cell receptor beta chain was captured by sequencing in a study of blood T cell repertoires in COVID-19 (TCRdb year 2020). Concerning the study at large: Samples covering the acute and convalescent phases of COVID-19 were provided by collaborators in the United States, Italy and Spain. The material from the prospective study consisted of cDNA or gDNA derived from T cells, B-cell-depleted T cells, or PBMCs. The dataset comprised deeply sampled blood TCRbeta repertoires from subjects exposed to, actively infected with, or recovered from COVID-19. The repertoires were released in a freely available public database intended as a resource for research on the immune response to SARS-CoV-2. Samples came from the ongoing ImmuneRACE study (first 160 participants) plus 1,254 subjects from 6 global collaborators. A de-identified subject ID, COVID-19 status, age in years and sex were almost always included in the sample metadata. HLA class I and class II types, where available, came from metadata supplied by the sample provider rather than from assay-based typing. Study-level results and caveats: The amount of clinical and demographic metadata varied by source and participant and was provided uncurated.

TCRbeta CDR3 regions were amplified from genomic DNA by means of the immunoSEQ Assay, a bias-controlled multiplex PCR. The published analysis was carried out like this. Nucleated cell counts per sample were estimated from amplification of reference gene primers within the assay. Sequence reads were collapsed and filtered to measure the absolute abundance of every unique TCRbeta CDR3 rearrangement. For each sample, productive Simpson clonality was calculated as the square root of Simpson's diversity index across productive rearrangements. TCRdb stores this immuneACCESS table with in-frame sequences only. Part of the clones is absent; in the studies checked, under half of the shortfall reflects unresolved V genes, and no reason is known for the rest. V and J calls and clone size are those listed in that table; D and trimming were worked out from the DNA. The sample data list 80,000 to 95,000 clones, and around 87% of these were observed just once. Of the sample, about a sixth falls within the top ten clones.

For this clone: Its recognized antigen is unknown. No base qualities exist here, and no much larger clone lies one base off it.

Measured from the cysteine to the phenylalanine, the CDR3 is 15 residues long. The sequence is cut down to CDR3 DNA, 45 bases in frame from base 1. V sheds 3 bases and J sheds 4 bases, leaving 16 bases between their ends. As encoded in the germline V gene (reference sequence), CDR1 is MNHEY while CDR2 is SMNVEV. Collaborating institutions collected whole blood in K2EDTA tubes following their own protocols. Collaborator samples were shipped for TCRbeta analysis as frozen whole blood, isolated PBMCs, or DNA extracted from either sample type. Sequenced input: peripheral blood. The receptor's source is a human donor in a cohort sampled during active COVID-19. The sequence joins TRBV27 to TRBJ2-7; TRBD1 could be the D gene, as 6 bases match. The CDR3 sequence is CASSFPYRENYEQYF. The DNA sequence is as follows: TGTGCCAGCAGTTTCCCTTACAGGGAGAATTACGAGCAGTACTTC.